This T cell receptor beta chain was found in a study of CD8+CD57+ T cells in acquired aplastic anemia. The germline CDR1 and CDR2 sequences are SGHRS and YFSETQ. The CDR3 consists of 16 residues. A remark on this clonotype: Germline is not matched at one junction end, which may reflect a read error.

The patients chosen for sequencing had shown expansion of CD8+CD57+ cells (detected by flow cytometry). Genomic DNA acted as the template from which TCR beta VDJ combination and CDR3 sequence profiling were carried out. TCRdb redid the calling of the reads with MiXCR, one entry per CDR3 protein. The data contain about 290,000 distinct CDR3 sequences, 45% to 65% of them seen just once; the ten biggest clones take up around 1.3%. The chain is built from TRBV5-1 and TRBJ2-2; D is perhaps TRBD2 (5 bases). The source is a human donor with aplastic anemia. Sequenced input: sorted CD4+, CD8+, or CD8+CD57+ T cells (not recorded which) from PBMCs. The CDR3 region has the DNA TGCGCCTGCAGCTTGGGAGCGTCTACGAACACCGGGGAGCTGTTTTTT. Amino acid sequence: CACSLGASTNTGELFF. Based on the CDR3 plus reference TRBV5-1 and TRBJ2-2, the full variable domain is KAGVTQTPRYLIKTRGQQVTLSCSPISGHRSVSWYQQTPGQGLQFLFEYFSETQRNKGNFPGRFSGRQFSNSRSEMNVSTLELGDSALYLCACSLGASTNTGELFFGEGSRLTVL.